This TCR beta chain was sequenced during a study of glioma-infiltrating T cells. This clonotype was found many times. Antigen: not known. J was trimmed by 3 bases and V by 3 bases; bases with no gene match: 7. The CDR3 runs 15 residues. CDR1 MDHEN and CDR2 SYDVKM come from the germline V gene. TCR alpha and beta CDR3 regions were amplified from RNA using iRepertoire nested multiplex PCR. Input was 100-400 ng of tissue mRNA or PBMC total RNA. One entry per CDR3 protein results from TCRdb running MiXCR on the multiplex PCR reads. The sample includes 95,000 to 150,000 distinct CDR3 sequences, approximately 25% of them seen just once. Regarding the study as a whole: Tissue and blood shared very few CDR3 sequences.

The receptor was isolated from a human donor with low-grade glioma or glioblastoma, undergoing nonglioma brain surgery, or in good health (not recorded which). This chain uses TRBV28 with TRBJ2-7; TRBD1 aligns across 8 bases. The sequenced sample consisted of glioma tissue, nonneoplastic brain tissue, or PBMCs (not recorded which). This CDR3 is CASSFRQGAHYEQYF. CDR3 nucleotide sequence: TGTGCCAGCAGTTTTCGGCAGGGGGCCCACTACGAGCAGTACTTC.